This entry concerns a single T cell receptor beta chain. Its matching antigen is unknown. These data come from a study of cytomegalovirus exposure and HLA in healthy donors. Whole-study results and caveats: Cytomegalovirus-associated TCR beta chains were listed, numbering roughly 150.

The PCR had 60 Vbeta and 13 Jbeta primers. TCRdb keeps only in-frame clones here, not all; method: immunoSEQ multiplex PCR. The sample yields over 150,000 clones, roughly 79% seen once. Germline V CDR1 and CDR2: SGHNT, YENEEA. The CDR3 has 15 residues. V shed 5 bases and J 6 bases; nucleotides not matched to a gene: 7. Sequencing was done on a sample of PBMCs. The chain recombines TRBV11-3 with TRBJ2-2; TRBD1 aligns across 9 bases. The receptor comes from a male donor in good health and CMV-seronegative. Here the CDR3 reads CASSAWTGEAGELFF. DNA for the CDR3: TGTGCCAGCAGCGCCTGGACAGGGGAAGCCGGGGAGCTGTTTTTT.